The T cell receptor (beta chain) described here comes from a study of T cell repertoires in cytomegalovirus infection (dated by TCRdb to between 2018 and 2020). Study-level background: The peptide stimulations were aimed at well-studied HLA-B-restricted epitopes as well as recently identified HLA-C-restricted CMV epitopes, whose presentation resists viral immunomodulation. Donor HLA type was relevant to the analysis, because carriage of CMV infection together with the matching HLA type was indicated by public TCR beta signatures.

The CDR3 spans 13 residues, from the cysteine through the phenylalanine. Only CDR3 DNA is held: 39 bases, read in frame from base 1. V and J are truncated by 0 bases and 10 bases respectively, leaving an intervening sequence of 10 bases. The germline V gene (reference sequence) provides CDR1 LNHNV and CDR2 YYDKDF. In light of the paper, this sample's treatment or condition label describes: in vitro stimulation with specific CMV peptide epitopes to enrich CMV-specific T cells. On the study overall, not on this receptor specifically: In both this cohort and an independent cohort of 352 donors, the cumulative frequency of public TCR beta family members distinguished carriers of CMV infection plus the relevant HLA type. The ex vivo response was dominated by HLA-C-restricted CMV-specific TCR beta clonotypes, which also provided the single most frequent clonotype in two of eight donors.

Instrument on record: Illumina HiSeq 1500. TCRdb trimmed the raw reads at Q25, called clones with MiXCR and kept productive beta chains. Each CDR3 protein appears once, grouped with its most common genes and DNA. In all, the sample holds roughly 570,000 distinct CDR3 sequences, and approximately 40% of those were seen once. 48% of the sample comes from the top ten. Turning to this clonotype: The specificity of this receptor is unknown. One base away there is no much larger clone; base qualities are not given.

The chain couples TRBV15 to TRBJ2-1; perhaps TRBD2 is the D gene, with 6 bases matching. The sample consisted of cultured PBMCs, taken from culture after CMV antigen stimulation. The origin of this receptor is a human donor in good health (CMV status not recorded). Some clones in this sample may be carry-over from other donors' samples. In nucleotide form, the sequence is TGTGCCACCAGCAGAGATCCCCGGGAGGAGCAGTTCTTC. The resulting protein is CATSRDPREEQFF.